This T cell receptor (beta chain) comes out of a study of blood T cell repertoires in COVID-19. CDR3 size: 15 residues. The germline CDR1 and CDR2 sequences are SGHAT and FQNNGV. J lost 5 bases, V lost 1 base, and 7 bases had no gene match. As originally analysed: For nucleated cells, counts were estimated from reference gene primer amplification. The method was immunoSEQ multiplex PCR; TCRdb's version includes in-frame clones alone and lacks a portion of them. The D gene and trimming were derived from the DNA, and the V and J assignments and clone size from that table. The table lists nearly 60,000 clones, 90% of them singletons.

This TCR came from a man between 60 and 75 years old with active COVID-19. Sequencing was carried out using peripheral blood. The chain is built from TRBV11-2 and TRBJ2-7; 8 positions agree with TRBD1. The CDR3 nucleotides are TGTGCCAGCAGCTTAGGGACAGGGTCGATCCACGAGCAGTACTTC. Amino acids: CASSLGTGSIHEQYF.